This TCR beta chain derives from a study of blood T cell repertoires in COVID-19. Across the whole study: The United States, Italy and Spain were the sources of the acute and convalescent COVID-19 samples.

Sequencing used immunoSEQ multiplex PCR; TCRdb keeps in-frame clones, though not all of them. In the table there are about 480,000 clones, 88% of which are singletons. CDR3 length equals 16 residues. This receptor was obtained from a woman in her thirties or forties who had recovered from COVID-19. Sequenced input: PBMCs or T cells enriched from blood (not recorded which). The V gene is TRBV21-1, the J gene TRBJ2-1; the table assigns TRBD1, which was not confirmed against the DNA. TRBV21-1 is tagged as a pseudogene. The CDR3 loop is CASSKGQSLLYNEQFF. In nucleotides, the CDR3 is TGTGCCAGCAGCAAGGGACAGAGCTTATTGTACAATGAGCAGTTCTTC.